This record looks at one TCR beta chain sequence and its context. Its antigen is currently unknown. This record belongs to a study of graft-versus-host responses after intestinal transplantation. Study details: Multivisceral, liver-intestinal, or isolated intestinal transplants were given to recipients. Tacrolimus and steroids were given for about three years to all recipients after anti-thymocyte globulin induction. Notes on the study in general: GvH clones detected in recipient marrow included some appearing first in ileum or blood. Levels of circulating GvH clones at their peak were associated with early post-transplant HvG declines.

The protocol was immunoSEQ multiplex PCR, while the TCRdb copy is restricted to in-frame clones and leaves out a portion. The data show about 88,000 clones, approximately 94% seen once. This TCR came from a human donor who was the organ donor for an intestinal transplant. The source material was unstimulated CD4+ T cells sorted from spleen or lymph node cells, sampled before transplant.

Here the CDR3 reads CASSLAGGRSYEQYF. The CDR3 DNA is TGTGCCAGCAGCTTAGCGGGGGGCCGTTCCTACGAGCAGTACTTC. The V gene is TRBV11-2, the J gene TRBJ2-5, with D perhaps TRBD2 (7 bases). The J call may be faulty, since TRBJ2-7 better matches the DNA end. The CDR3 is 15 residues long. Germline-derived CDR1 and CDR2 are SGHAT and FQNNGV.